This T cell receptor beta chain is drawn from a study of shared clonotypes between healthy human individuals. Study overall: Per-donor plates numbered three CD4 naive, three CD4 memory, two CD8 naive and one CD8 memory. General observations from the study: Clonotype sharing among the donors was expected to vary with sequencing depth. Across a handful of donors, naive CD4 shared around 5.1%, naive CD8 over 3%, memory CD4 about 2.4%, memory CD8 about 0.38%.

As regards this clone: The antigen remains unidentified.

The method was immunoSEQ multiplex PCR; TCRdb's version includes in-frame clones alone and lacks a portion of them. The sample holds some 1,100,000 clones, about 84% seen once. The clonotype comes from a man between 18 and 35 years old in good health. Some clones in this sample may be carry-over from other donors' samples. Sequenced material: memory CD4+ T cells from PBMCs. Sample subset: CD45RA-negative fraction.

The CDR3 sequence is CAITEATSGNYEQYF. The CDR3, as DNA: TGTGCCATCACCGAGGCGACTAGCGGGAACTACGAGCAGTACTTC. The V gene is TRBV10-3, the J gene TRBJ2-7, with 11 positions matching TRBD2. From germline, CDR1 is ENHRY and CDR2 SYGVKD. Trimming removed 7 bases from V and 3 bases from J; junction bases left unmatched: 8. The CDR3 extends over 15 amino acids.